The clone carrying this T cell receptor (beta chain) has only one observation. Its antigen is undetermined. This entry is derived from a study of OX40 agonist ivuxolimab in advanced cancers. Notes on the study in general: The investigators did not determine what antigen specificity the expanded peripheral T cells had.

TCRdb's table, derived via immunoSEQ multiplex PCR, lists solely in-frame clones and lacks some. The data show approximately 79,000 clones, with roughly nine tenths seen just once and about 1% held by the top ten. Trimming stripped 0 bases from V and 0 bases from J, with 4 bases between. Germline CDR1 reads SGHRS; CDR2 reads YFSETQ. The CDR3 has 14 amino acids. The chain employs TRBV5-1 and TRBJ1-3; D is unclear. Sequencing used CD4+ or CD8+ T cells sorted from blood, obtained in a trial of the OX40 agonist ivuxolimab. The TCR comes from an adult with an advanced solid tumor such as melanoma, head and neck, liver or kidney cancer. The CDR3 loop is CASSLDTSGNTIYF. The CDR3 nucleotides are TGCGCCAGCAGCTTGGACACCTCTGGAAACACCATATATTTT.